Presented here are 10 T cell receptor beta chains from one specimen sequenced in a study of molecular identifiers for immune sequencing clone quantification. TCRdb recomputed calls from the PCR reads with MiXCR, one row per CDR3 protein. The table lists a few hundred thousand distinct CDR3 sequences, roughly 25% of them singletons. Material: naive CD8+ T cells from blood, with Jurkat cell RNA spiked in. Subset: FACS-sorted CD8+CD4-CCR7+CD45RA+ naive T cells. The receptors originated from a human donor in good health. Some libraries in this study had Jurkat cell RNA spiked in.

For this clonotype: The CDR3 end shows no conserved phenylalanine or tryptophan, and so a read error is likely. The chain combines TRBV6-1 with TRBJ2-7, with unresolved D. The CDR3 runs to 11 residues. CDR1 and CDR2 from the germline V gene are MNHNS and SASEGT. V lost 3 bases, J lost 3 bases, and 3 bases lay in between. CDR3 protein: CASSEYYEQYS. CDR3 nucleotide sequence: TGTGCCAGCAGTGAGTACTACGAGCAGTACTCC.

This clonotype was seen repeatedly, ten times or more. The V gene is TRBV12-3 or TRBV12-4, the J gene TRBJ1-2, with a possible D match to TRBD1 (6 bases). The CDR3 consists of 16 residues. Trimming stripped 5 bases from V and 3 bases from J, with 19 bases between. The CDR3: CASSPSGGARYYGYTF. The DNA for the CDR3 is TGTGCCAGCAGTCCATCTGGGGGGGCCAGATACTATGGCTACACCTTC.

To note about this clonotype: With a much larger clone just one base away, this may be a read error. The CDR3 sequence: CASSLILADTDMQYF. The CDR3 nucleotides are TGTGCCAGCAGCTTAATTCTAGCGGACACAGATATGCAGTATTTT. This sequence joins TRBV7-2 and TRBJ2-3, with 7 bases matching TRBD2. CDR3 size: 15 residues. Looked up from germline, CDR1 is SGHTA and CDR2 is FQGNSA.

The CDR3 DNA sequence: TGCAGTGCTCCCCGAGCCCCGGGACTAGCGAGCTACTCCTACAATGAGCAGTTCTTC. Translation: CSAPRAPGLASYSYNEQFF. V is TRBV20-1 and J is TRBJ2-1, with 10 bases identical to TRBD2. The CDR3 runs 19 residues. J was trimmed by 0 bases and V by 5 bases; bases with no gene match: 16. Looked up from germline, CDR1 is DFQATT and CDR2 is SNEGSKA (reference sequence).

This clonotype was seen at least ten times. The chain couples TRBV28 to TRBJ2-3; the D gene is possibly TRBD2 (6 bases). The germline V gene encodes CDR1 MDHEN and CDR2 SYDVKM. V lost 6 bases and J lost 1, with 14 bases in between. The CDR3 loop spans 15 amino acids. CDR3 region: CASSWGVGGTDTQYF. As DNA, the CDR3 is TGTGCCAGCAGCTGGGGGGTAGGCGGCACAGATACGCAGTATTTT.

This clonotype was counted many times. The chain recombines TRBV27 with TRBJ2-3, with TRBD1 as a possible D gene (6 bases). The germline V gene has CDR1 MNHEY and CDR2 SMNVEV (reference sequence). The CDR3 spans 14 residues. The V and J ends lost 6 bases and 0 bases respectively, with 10 bases between them. CDR3 sequence (DNA): TGTGCCAGCAGAGACAGGATTAGCACAGATACGCAGTATTTT. Its translation is CASRDRISTDTQYF.

This chain uses TRBV6-2 or TRBV6-3 with TRBJ1-1, with D tentatively TRBD1 (6 bases). Per germline, CDR1 MNHEY and CDR2 SVGEGT. V lost 2 bases and J lost 3, with 10 bases in between. There are 14 residues in the CDR3. This chain's CDR3 is CASSYRGAYTEAFF. In DNA form, the CDR3 reads TGTGCCAGCAGTTACCGGGGGGCCTACACTGAAGCTTTCTTT.

The chain links TRBV29-1 to TRBJ2-1; 10 nucleotides align to TRBD2. The CDR3 is 16 residues long. The ends lost 4 bases at V and 5 bases at J; junction bases unmatched: 11. Germline assignment: CDR1 SQVTM and CDR2 ANQGSEA. As DNA, the CDR3 is TGCAGCGTTGTGCCAGGGGGACTAGCGACCAACAATGAGCAGTTCTTC. Amino acid sequence: CSVVPGGLATNNEQFF.

On this clonotype: A far larger clone is one base from this, pointing to a likely read error. This chain connects TRBV6-1 to TRBJ2-3, with D perhaps TRBD1 (5 bases). Trimming took off 10 bases at V and 3 bases at J, with 5 bases between the two ends. There are 10 residues in the CDR3. In germline, CDR1 is MNHNS, CDR2 SASEGT. For the CDR3, the DNA is TGTGCCAACAGGACAGATACGCAGTATTTT. This sequence encodes CANRTDTQYF.

With respect to this clonotype: A much larger clone differs from this one at a single base, so this may be a read error. This chain connects TRBV7-9 to TRBJ2-6; 10 nucleotides agree with TRBD1. CDR3 length equals 18 residues. CDR1 is SEHNR, CDR2 FQNEAQ, per germline (reference sequence). CDR3: CACSKPGQGPSGANVLTF. The CDR3 DNA is TGTGCCTGCAGCAAGCCGGGACAGGGGCCCTCTGGGGCCAACGTCCTGACTTTC.